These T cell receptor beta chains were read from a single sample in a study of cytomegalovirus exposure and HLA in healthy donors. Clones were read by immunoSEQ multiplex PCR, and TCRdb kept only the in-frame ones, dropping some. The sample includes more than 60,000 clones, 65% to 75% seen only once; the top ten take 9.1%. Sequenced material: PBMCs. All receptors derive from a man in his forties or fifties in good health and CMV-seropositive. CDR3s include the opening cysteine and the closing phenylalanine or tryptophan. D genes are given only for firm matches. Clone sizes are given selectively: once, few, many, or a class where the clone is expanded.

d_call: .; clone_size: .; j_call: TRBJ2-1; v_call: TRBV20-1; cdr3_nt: TGCAGTGTTAGACTCGAAGAGGCTCAGTTCTTC; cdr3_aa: CSVRLEEAQFF
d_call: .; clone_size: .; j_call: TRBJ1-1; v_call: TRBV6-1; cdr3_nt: TGTGCCAGCAGTGACTGGGTGGCGGACACTGAAGCTTTCTTT; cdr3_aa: CASSDWVADTEAFF
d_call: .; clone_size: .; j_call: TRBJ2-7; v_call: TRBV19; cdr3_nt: TGTGCCAGTAGCTTCGGACAGAACTCCTACGAGCAGTACTTC; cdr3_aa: CASSFGQNSYEQYF
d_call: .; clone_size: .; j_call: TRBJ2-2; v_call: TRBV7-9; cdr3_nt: TGTGCCAGCAGCTTGCGGAACGCGAACACCGGGGAGCTGTTTTTT; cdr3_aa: CASSLRNANTGELFF
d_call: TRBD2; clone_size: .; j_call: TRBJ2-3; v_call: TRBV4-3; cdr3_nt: TGCGCCAGCAGCCAAGAGGCGGGGGGGCCAATAGATACGCAGTATTTT; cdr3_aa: CASSQEAGGPIDTQYF
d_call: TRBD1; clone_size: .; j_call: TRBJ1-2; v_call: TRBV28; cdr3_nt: TGTGCCACCACGGACAGGGAGAACTATGGCTACACCTTC; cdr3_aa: CATTDRENYGYTF
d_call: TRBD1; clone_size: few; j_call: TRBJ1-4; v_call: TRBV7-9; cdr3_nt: TGTGCCAGCCGACCGGACAGGGGTAATGAAAAACTGTTTTTT; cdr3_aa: CASRPDRGNEKLFF
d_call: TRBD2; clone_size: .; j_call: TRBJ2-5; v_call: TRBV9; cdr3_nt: TGTGCCAGCAGCGCCCTAGCGGTTTCTGGAGAGACCCAGTACTTC; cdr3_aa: CASSALAVSGETQYF
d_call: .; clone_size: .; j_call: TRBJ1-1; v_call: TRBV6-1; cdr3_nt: TGTGCCAGCAGTGTGGGGGGTCATGAAGCTTTCTTT; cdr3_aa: CASSVGGHEAFF
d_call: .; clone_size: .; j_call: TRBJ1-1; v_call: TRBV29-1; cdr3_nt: TGCAGCGATCAGCCGACAGTGAACACTGAAGCTTTCTTT; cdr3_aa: CSDQPTVNTEAFF
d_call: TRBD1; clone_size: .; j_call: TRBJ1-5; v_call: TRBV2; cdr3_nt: TGTGCCAGCAGCCCACAGGGGCGGCAGCCCCAGCATTTT; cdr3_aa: CASSPQGRQPQHF
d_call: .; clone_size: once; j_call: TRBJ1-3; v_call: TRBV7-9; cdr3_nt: TGTGCCAGCAGCTCCACAGGGATCTCTGGAAACACCATATATTTT; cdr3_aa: CASSSTGISGNTIYF
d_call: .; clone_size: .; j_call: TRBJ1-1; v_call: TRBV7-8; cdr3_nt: TGTGCCAGCAGCTTAGTACGGGTGAACACTGAAGCTTTCTTT; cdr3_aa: CASSLVRVNTEAFF
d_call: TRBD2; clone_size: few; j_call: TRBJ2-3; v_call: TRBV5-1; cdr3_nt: TGCGCCAGCAGCCGGTTCGGGGGGTCTAGCACAGATACGCAGTATTTT; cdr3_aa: CASSRFGGSSTDTQYF
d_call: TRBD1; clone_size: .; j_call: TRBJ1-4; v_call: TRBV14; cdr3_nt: TGTGCCAGCAGCCCTTTGGACAGGGGGAATGAAAAACTGTTTTTT; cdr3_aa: CASSPLDRGNEKLFF